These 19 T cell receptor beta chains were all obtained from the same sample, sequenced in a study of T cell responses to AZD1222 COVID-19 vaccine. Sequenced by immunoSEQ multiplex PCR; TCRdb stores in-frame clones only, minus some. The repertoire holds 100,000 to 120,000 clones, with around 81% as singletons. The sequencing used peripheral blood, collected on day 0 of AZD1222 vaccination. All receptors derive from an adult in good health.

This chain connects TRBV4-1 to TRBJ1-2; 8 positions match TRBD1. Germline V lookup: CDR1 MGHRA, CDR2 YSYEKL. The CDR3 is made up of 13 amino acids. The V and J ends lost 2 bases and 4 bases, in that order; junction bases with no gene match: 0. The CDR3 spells CASSQQGAYGYTF. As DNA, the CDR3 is TGCGCCAGCAGCCAACAGGGGGCCTATGGCTACACCTTC.

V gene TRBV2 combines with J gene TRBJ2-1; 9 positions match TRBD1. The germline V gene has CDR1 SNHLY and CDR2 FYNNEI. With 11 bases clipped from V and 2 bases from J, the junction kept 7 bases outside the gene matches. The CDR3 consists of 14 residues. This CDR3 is CAGRTGGAYNEQFF. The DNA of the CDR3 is TGTGCCGGCCGAACAGGGGGCGCCTACAATGAGCAGTTCTTC.

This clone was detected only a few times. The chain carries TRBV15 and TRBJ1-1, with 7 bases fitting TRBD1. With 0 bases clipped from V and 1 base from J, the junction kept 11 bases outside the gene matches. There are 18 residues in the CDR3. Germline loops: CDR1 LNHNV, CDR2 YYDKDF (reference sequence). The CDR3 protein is CATSRDFTGARWNTEAFF. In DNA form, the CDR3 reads TGTGCCACCAGCAGAGATTTTACAGGGGCGAGATGGAACACTGAAGCTTTCTTT. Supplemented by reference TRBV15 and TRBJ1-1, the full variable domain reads DAMVIQNPRYQVTQFGKPVTLSCSQTLNHNVMYWYQQKSSQAPKLLFHYYDKDFNNEADTPDNFQSRRPNTSFCFLDIRSPGLGDTAMYLCATSRDFTGARWNTEAFFGQGTRLTVV.

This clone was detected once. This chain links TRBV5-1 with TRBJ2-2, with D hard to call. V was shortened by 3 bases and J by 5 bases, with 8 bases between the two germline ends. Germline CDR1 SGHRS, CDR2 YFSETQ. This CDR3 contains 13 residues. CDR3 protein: CASSSEGTGELFF. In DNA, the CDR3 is TGCGCCAGCAGCTCCGAAGGAACCGGGGAGCTGTTTTTT.

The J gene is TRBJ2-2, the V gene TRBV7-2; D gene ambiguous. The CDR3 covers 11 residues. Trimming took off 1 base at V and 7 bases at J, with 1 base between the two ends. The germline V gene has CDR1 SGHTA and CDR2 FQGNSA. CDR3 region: CASSLVGELFF. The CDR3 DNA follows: TGTGCCAGCAGCTTAGTCGGGGAGCTGTTTTTT.

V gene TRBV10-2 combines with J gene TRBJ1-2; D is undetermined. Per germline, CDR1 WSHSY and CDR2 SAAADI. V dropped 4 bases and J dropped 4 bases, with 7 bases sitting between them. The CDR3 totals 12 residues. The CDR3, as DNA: TGCGCCAGCAGTGGACTGTCCTATGGCTACACCTTC. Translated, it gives CASSGLSYGYTF.

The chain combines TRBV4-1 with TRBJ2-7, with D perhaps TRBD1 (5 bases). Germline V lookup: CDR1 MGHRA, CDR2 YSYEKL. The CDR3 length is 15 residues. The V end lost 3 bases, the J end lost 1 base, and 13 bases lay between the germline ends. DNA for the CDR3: TGCGCCAGCAGCCAGATCTACGACAGTTCCTACGAGCAGTACTTC. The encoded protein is CASSQIYDSSYEQYF.

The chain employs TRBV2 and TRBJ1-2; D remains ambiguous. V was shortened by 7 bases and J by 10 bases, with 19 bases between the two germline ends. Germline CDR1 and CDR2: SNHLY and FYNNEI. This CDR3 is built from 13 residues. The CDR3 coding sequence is TGTGCCAGCACCCTACGGCCTCAAGCAGACTACACCTTC. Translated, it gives CASTLRPQADYTF.

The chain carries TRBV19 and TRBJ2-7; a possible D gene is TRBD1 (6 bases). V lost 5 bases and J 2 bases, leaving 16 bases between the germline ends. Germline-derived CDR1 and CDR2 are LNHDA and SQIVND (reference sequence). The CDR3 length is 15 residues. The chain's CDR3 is CASSVDRKPPYEQYF. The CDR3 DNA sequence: TGTGCCAGTAGTGTTGACAGGAAACCTCCCTACGAGCAGTACTTC.

The CDR3 DNA reads as TGTGCCAGCTCATCGGACAGTTTGGGGACCCAGTACTTC. It translates to CASSSDSLGTQYF. The J gene is TRBJ2-5, the V gene TRBV18, with D possibly being TRBD1 (6 bases). CDR1 and CDR2 (germline): KGHSH, LQKENI. The CDR3 is 13 amino acids. The V end lost 5 bases, the J end lost 7 bases, and 14 bases lay between the germline ends.

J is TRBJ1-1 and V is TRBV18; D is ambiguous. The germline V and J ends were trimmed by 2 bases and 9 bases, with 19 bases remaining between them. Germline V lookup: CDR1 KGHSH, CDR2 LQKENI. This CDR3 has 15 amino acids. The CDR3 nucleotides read TGTGCCAGCTCACCATCCGCGGGAGGCTGGGCTAAAGCTTTCTTT. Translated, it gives CASSPSAGGWAKAFF.

In DNA form, the CDR3 reads TGCGCCAGCAGCCAAGATCTTAGCAGCGGGGGAGCATACGAGCAGTACTTC. It is translated as CASSQDLSSGGAYEQYF. The V call is TRBV4-3, the J call TRBJ2-7; 8 nucleotides match TRBD2. V gave up 0 bases and J gave up 4 bases; unmatched junction bases: 11. The CDR3 spans 17 residues. Looked up from germline, CDR1 is LGHNA and CDR2 is YSLEER.

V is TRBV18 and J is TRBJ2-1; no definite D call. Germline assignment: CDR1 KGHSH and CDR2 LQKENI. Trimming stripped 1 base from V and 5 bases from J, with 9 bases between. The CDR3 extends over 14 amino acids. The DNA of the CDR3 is TGTGCCAGCTCACCACTGGGCATTCACAATGAGCAGTTCTTC. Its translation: CASSPLGIHNEQFF.

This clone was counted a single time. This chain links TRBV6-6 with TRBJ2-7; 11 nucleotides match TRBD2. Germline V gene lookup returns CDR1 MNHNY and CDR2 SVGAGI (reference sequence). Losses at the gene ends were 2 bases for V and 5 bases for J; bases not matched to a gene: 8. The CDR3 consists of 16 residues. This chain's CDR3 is CASSYTVSGRGDEQYF. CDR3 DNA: TGTGCCAGCAGTTACACAGTTAGCGGGAGGGGAGACGAGCAGTACTTC.

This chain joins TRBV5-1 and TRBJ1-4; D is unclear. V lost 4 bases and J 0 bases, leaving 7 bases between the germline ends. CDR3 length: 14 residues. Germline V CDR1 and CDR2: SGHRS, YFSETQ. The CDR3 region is CASSPEPTNEKLFF. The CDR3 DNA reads TGCGCCAGCAGCCCAGAACCAACTAATGAAAAACTGTTTTTT.

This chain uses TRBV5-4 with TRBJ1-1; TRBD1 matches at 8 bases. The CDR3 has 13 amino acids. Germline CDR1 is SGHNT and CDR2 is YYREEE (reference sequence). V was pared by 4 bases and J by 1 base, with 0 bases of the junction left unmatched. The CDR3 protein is CASSDRGNTEAFF. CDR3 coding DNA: TGTGCCAGCAGCGACAGGGGGAACACTGAAGCTTTCTTT.

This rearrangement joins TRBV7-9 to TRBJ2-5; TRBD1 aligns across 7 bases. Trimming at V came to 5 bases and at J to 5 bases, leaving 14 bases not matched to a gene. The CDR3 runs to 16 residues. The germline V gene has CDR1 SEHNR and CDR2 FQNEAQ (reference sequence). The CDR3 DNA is TGTGCCAGCAGCCAGTTAGGGGGCGCGGCCGGGGAGACCCAGTACTTC. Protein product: CASSQLGGAAGETQYF.

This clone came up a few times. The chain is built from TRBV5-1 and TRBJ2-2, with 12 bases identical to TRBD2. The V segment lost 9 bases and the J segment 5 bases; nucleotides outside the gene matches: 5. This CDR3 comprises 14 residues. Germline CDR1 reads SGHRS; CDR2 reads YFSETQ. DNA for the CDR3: TGCGCCACCCGACTAGCGGGAGCGACCGGGGAGCTGTTTTTT. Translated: CATRLAGATGELFF. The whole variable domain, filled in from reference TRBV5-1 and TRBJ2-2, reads KAGVTQTPRYLIKTRGQQVTLSCSPISGHRSVSWYQQTPGQGLQFLFEYFSETQRNKGNFPGRFSGRQFSNSRSEMNVSTLELGDSALYLCATRLAGATGELFFGEGSRLTVL.

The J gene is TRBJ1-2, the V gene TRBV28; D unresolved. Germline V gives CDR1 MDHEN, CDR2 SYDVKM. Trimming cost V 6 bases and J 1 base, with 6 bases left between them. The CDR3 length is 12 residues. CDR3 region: CASSGNNYGYTF. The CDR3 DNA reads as TGTGCCAGCAGCGGGAATAACTATGGCTACACCTTC.